The 28 T cell receptor beta chains in this list originate from one sample, sequenced in a study of blood T cell repertoires in COVID-19. TCRdb's table, derived via immunoSEQ multiplex PCR, lists solely in-frame clones and lacks some. In the table there are roughly 700,000 clones, about 87% of which are singletons. What was sequenced was peripheral blood. Receptors were obtained from a woman younger than 35 with acute or convalescent COVID-19.

This chain joins TRBV30 and TRBJ2-2, with a possible D match to TRBD1 (5 bases). This CDR3 has 14 amino acids. In germline, CDR1 is GTSNPN, CDR2 SVGIG (reference sequence). V was pared by 3 bases and J by 4 bases, with 12 bases between. The CDR3: CAWRTALTTGELFF. CDR3 nucleotides: TGTGCCTGGAGGACAGCCTTAACCACCGGGGAGCTGTTTTTT.

J is TRBJ1-1 and V is TRBV5-1, with D possibly being TRBD1 (6 bases). V was pared by 7 bases and J by 1 base, with 17 bases between. This CDR3 region has 15 residues. Germline V gene sequence: CDR1 SGHRS, CDR2 YFSETQ. The CDR3 DNA reads TGCGCCAGCGAAGGCGCCGGGACAAAGAACACTGAAGCTTTCTTT. It translates to CASEGAGTKNTEAFF.

This chain uses TRBV19 with TRBJ1-1, with D maybe TRBD1 (5 bases). Trimming removed 4 bases from V and 10 bases from J, with 10 bases in between. CDR3 length: 11 amino acids. Germline V gene data show CDR1 as LNHDA and CDR2 as SQIVND (reference sequence). For the CDR3, the DNA is TGTGCCAGTAGTACGGACACGGGAGCTTTCTTT. Protein sequence: CASSTDTGAFF.

This chain links TRBV19 with TRBJ2-2; D is ambiguous. The germline V gene has CDR1 LNHDA and CDR2 SQIVND (reference sequence). The CDR3 covers 13 residues. The V gene lost 7 bases and the J gene lost 5 bases, with 11 bases spanning the gap. CDR3 region: CASIGPFTGELFF. Written as DNA, the CDR3 is TGTGCCAGTATTGGCCCCTTTACCGGGGAGCTGTTTTTT. Based on the CDR3 plus reference TRBV19 and TRBJ2-2, the full variable domain is DGGITQSPKYLFRKEGQNVTLSCEQNLNHDAMYWYRQDPGQGLRLIYYSQIVNDFQKGDIAEGYSVSREKKESFPLTVTSAQKNPTAFYLCASIGPFTGELFFGEGSRLTVL.

The chain recombines TRBV18 with TRBJ2-2, with 7 bases matching TRBD1. The CDR3 consists of 14 residues. V shed 4 bases and J 2 bases; nucleotides not matched to a gene: 1. The germline V gene encodes CDR1 KGHSH and CDR2 LQKENI. The CDR3 is CASSRDSNTGELFF. CDR3 coding DNA: TGTGCCAGCTCACGGGACAGTAACACCGGGGAGCTGTTTTTT.

The CDR3 DNA sequence: TGCGCCAGCAGGGGACAGGGCCAATCCTACGAGCAGTACTTC. It yields the protein CASRGQGQSYEQYF. V and J are TRBV5-1 and TRBJ2-7; 9 positions agree with TRBD1. There are 14 residues in the CDR3. V shed 5 bases, J shed 1 base, and the junction held 4 bases outside the gene matches. Germline lookup yields CDR1 SGHRS and CDR2 YFSETQ.

This clone has a single count. The V and J genes are TRBV7-2 and TRBJ1-3, with a tentative D call TRBD1 (6 bases). V lost 5 bases to trimming and J lost 4 bases, with 15 bases between them. Germline CDR1 and CDR2: SGHTA and FQGNSA. The CDR3 is made up of 15 amino acids. CDR3 protein: CASSQTLGQGNTIYF. The CDR3 DNA reads as TGTGCCAGCAGCCAAACCCTAGGACAGGGAAACACCATATATTTT.

The V and J genes are TRBV28 and TRBJ1-5, with TRBD1 identical over 7 bases. The CDR3 runs 15 residues. From germline, CDR1 is MDHEN and CDR2 SYDVKM. The ends lost 3 bases at V and 0 bases at J; junction bases unmatched: 2. CDR3 nucleotides: TGTGCCAGCAGTTTGGAGGGGGCTAGCAATCAGCCCCAGCATTTT. It yields the protein CASSLEGASNQPQHF.

This clone was recorded many times. This chain joins TRBV6-2 or TRBV6-3 and TRBJ1-1; D gene ambiguous. Germline V gene data show CDR1 as MNHEY and CDR2 as SVGEGT. The CDR3 has 15 residues. The ends were cut back, 3 bases at V and 4 bases at J, with 15 bases in the middle. The CDR3 spells CASSYSPRPGTEAFF. In DNA form, the CDR3 reads TGTGCCAGCAGTTATTCTCCCCGACCGGGCACTGAAGCTTTCTTT.

This chain links TRBV6-5 with TRBJ1-1; D gene uncertain. CDR3 length equals 14 residues. CDR1 is MNHEY, CDR2 SVGAGI, per germline. The V and J ends lost 2 bases and 1 base respectively, with 8 bases between them. The CDR3 region has the DNA TGTGCCAGCAGTTACATTCGCGCGAACACTGAAGCTTTCTTT. Translation gives CASSYIRANTEAFF.

The CDR3 region has the DNA TGTGCCAGCAGCGCAGTCGGACAGGGTCATTATGGCTACACCTTC. It encodes CASSAVGQGHYGYTF. The chain has TRBV9 and TRBJ1-2; 8 bases align to TRBD1. Per germline, CDR1 SGDLS and CDR2 YYNGEE. Germline trimming cut 3 bases from V and 5 bases from J; bases unmatched to any gene: 9. This CDR3 has 15 amino acids.

V is TRBV12-3 or TRBV12-4 and J is TRBJ1-2; 7 bases agree with TRBD1. Trimming cost V 5 bases and J 8 bases; bases outside gene matches: 5. There are 12 residues in the CDR3. The DNA of the CDR3 is TGTGCCAGCAGTGTGACAGGGCACGGCTACACCTTC. The encoded protein is CASSVTGHGYTF.

The rearrangement links TRBV2 to TRBJ1-2; 10 bases are shared with TRBD1. V gave up 4 bases and J gave up 5 bases; unmatched junction bases: 1. CDR3 length: 13 residues. Germline CDR1 SNHLY, CDR2 FYNNEI. Here the CDR3 reads CASSGTGGYGYTF. In DNA, the CDR3 is TGTGCCAGCAGTGGGACAGGGGGGTATGGCTACACCTTC.

The chain uses TRBV7-9 and TRBJ1-6; D call uncertain. The CDR3 covers 13 residues. V was shortened by 1 base and J by 8 bases, with 6 bases between the two germline ends. The germline CDR1 and CDR2 sequences are SEHNR and FQNEAQ (reference sequence). The CDR3 protein is CASSLGPDSPLHF. CDR3 bases: TGTGCCAGCAGCTTAGGCCCGGATTCACCCCTCCACTTT. Drawing the rest from reference TRBV7-9 and TRBJ1-6, the complete variable domain is DTGVSQNPRHKITKRGQNVTFRCDPISEHNRLYWYRQTLGQGPEFLTYFQNEAQLEKSRLLSDRFSAERPKGSFSTLEIQRTEQGDSAMYLCASSLGPDSPLHFGNGTRLTVT.

The chain combines TRBV7-2 with TRBJ1-2, with D possibly matching TRBD1 (6 bases). Germline assignment: CDR1 SGHTA and CDR2 FQGNSA. This CDR3 is built from 14 residues. Trimming stripped 5 bases from V and 3 bases from J, with 13 bases between. The CDR3: CASSLGNRDYGYTF. DNA for the CDR3: TGTGCCAGCAGCCTCGGGAACAGGGACTATGGCTACACCTTC.

The chain combines TRBV11-2 with TRBJ1-2, with 7 bases lining up with TRBD1. Germline values: CDR1 SGHAT, CDR2 FQNNGV. V lost 5 bases, J lost 3 bases, and 9 bases stayed unmatched. The CDR3 runs 15 residues. CDR3 in DNA: TGTGCCAGCAGCAAACCAGGGGGAGTAGACTATGGCTACACCTTC. The encoded protein is CASSKPGGVDYGYTF.

V and J are TRBV6-5 and TRBJ2-3, with TRBD1 identical over 10 bases. V shed 0 bases and J 4 bases; nucleotides not matched to a gene: 1. The CDR3 length is 15 residues. Germline CDR1 is MNHEY and CDR2 is SVGAGI. CDR3 coding DNA: TGTGCCAGCAGTTACTCCGGGACAGGGGCAGATACGCAGTATTTT. Protein sequence: CASSYSGTGADTQYF.

The chain recombines TRBV2 with TRBJ1-4; TRBD1 aligns across 8 bases. The germline V gene has CDR1 SNHLY and CDR2 FYNNEI. The V segment lost 7 bases and the J segment 4 bases; nucleotides outside the gene matches: 2. The CDR3 has 13 residues. CDR3 nucleotides: TGTGCCAGCAAGGACAGGGTTAATGAAAAACTGTTTTTT. Translated: CASKDRVNEKLFF. The full variable domain, rest sourced from reference TRBV2 and TRBJ1-4, is EPEVTQTPSHQVTQMGQEVILRCVPISNHLYFYWYRQILGQKVEFLVSFYNNEISEKSEIFDDQFSVERPDGSNFTLKIRSTKLEDSAMYFCASKDRVNEKLFFGSGTQLSVL.

This sequence joins TRBV29-1 and TRBJ1-5; D may be TRBD1 (5 bases). Germline loops: CDR1 SQVTM, CDR2 ANQGSEA. Deletions cut 5 bases from V and 4 bases from J, with 12 bases between. The CDR3 totals 13 residues. The CDR3, as DNA: TGCAGCGTTTGGGAAGGGGATAATCAGCCCCAGCATTTT. Translated, it gives CSVWEGDNQPQHF. Based on the CDR3 plus reference TRBV29-1 and TRBJ1-5, the full variable domain is SAVISQKPSRDICQRGTSLTIQCQVDSQVTMMFWYRQQPGQSLTLIATANQGSEATYESGFVIDKFPISRPNLTFSTLTVSNMSPEDSSIYLCSVWEGDNQPQHFGDGTRLSIL.

The chain has TRBV25-1 and TRBJ1-2; 7 nucleotides match TRBD1. Trimming at V came to 4 bases and at J to 9 bases, leaving 14 bases not matched to a gene. Germline CDR1 MGHDK, CDR2 SYGVNS. The CDR3 contains 15 residues. Here the CDR3 reads CASSVTGTVYSRYTF. Written as DNA, the CDR3 is TGTGCCAGCAGTGTCACGGGGACAGTATACTCCCGCTACACCTTC.

V gene TRBV2 combines with J gene TRBJ1-4; maybe TRBD1 (5 bases). CDR1 and CDR2 (germline): SNHLY, FYNNEI. Trimming stripped 3 bases from V and 7 bases from J, with 15 bases between. The length of the CDR3 is 15 residues. The CDR3 coding sequence is TGTGCCAGCAGTGACAACAGGCCCGTGGGTGAAAAACTGTTTTTT. The encoded protein is CASSDNRPVGEKLFF.

The chain has TRBV4-3 and TRBJ1-2; perhaps TRBD1 as D (5 bases). The V end lost 2 bases, the J end lost 4 bases, and 17 bases lay between the germline ends. The length of the CDR3 is 16 residues. Germline lookup yields CDR1 LGHNA and CDR2 YSLEER. In DNA, the CDR3 is TGCGCCAGCAGCCAAAAGGGGAGGACTGGACCCTATGGCTACACCTTC. Residues: CASSQKGRTGPYGYTF.

This sequence joins TRBV7-2 and TRBJ2-7, with D hard to call. Germline lookup yields CDR1 SGHTA and CDR2 FQGNSA. The CDR3 is 13 residues long. Trimming removed 5 bases at V and 3 bases at J, with 11 bases between. The chain's CDR3 is CASSLTGRYEQYF. CDR3 DNA: TGTGCCAGCAGCCTAACGGGTCGCTACGAGCAGTACTTC.

The CDR3 region is CASSHLQGNGYTF. The CDR3 nucleotides are TGTGCCAGCAGCCACCTACAGGGGAATGGCTACACCTTC. The V and J genes are TRBV3-1 (or the pseudogene TRBV3-2) and TRBJ1-2; 7 bases are shared with TRBD1. V lost 3 bases, J lost 6 bases, and 4 bases stayed unmatched. CDR3 size: 13 residues. CDR1 LGHDT and CDR2 YNNKEL come from the germline V gene (reference sequence).

The chain uses TRBV7-2 and TRBJ2-5; 9 nucleotides agree with TRBD1. The CDR3 consists of 15 residues. The trim removed 4 bases at V and 5 bases at J, leaving 8 bases unmatched. The V gene's germline CDR1 is SGHTA and CDR2 FQGNSA. CDR3 DNA: TGTGCCAGCAGCTCACGGACAGGGGTGGGTGAGACCCAGTACTTC. Its protein product is CASSSRTGVGETQYF.

With respect to this clone: Other nucleotide sequences from this sample produce the same CDR3. The chain has TRBV5-1 and TRBJ2-7; 8 positions match TRBD2. This CDR3 is built from 12 residues. CDR1 and CDR2 (germline): SGHRS, YFSETQ. The junction had 2 bases not matched to a gene; V was cut back by 5 bases and J by 4 bases. The CDR3 sequence: CASSSGAYEQYF. The CDR3, as DNA: TGCGCCAGCAGTAGCGGGGCTTACGAGCAGTACTTC. The full variable domain, in which reference TRBV5-1 and TRBJ2-7 provide the parts outside the CDR3, is KAGVTQTPRYLIKTRGQQVTLSCSPISGHRSVSWYQQTPGQGLQFLFEYFSETQRNKGNFPGRFSGRQFSNSRSEMNVSTLELGDSALYLCASSSGAYEQYFGPGTRLTVT.

The chain has TRBV12-3 or TRBV12-4 and TRBJ2-5; TRBD1 is a possible D gene (6 bases). The V end lost 5 bases, the J end lost 1 base, and 8 bases lay between the germline ends. There are 13 residues in the CDR3. The CDR3 DNA is TGTGCCAGCAGTAGGACAGCCCAAGAGACCCAGTACTTC. Its translation: CASSRTAQETQYF.

The genes are TRBV7-9 and TRBJ1-4, with 9 bases lining up with TRBD1. Germline V gene sequence: CDR1 SEHNR, CDR2 FQNEAQ (reference sequence). With 7 bases clipped from V and 3 bases from J, the junction kept 12 bases outside the gene matches. This CDR3 is 17 amino acids long. The CDR3 loop reads CASTRDREVGPNEKLFF. In DNA, the CDR3 is TGTGCCAGCACCCGGGACAGGGAGGTTGGTCCTAATGAAAAACTGTTTTTT.